One sample yielded the 24 T cell receptor beta chains listed below, sequenced in a study of cytomegalovirus exposure and HLA in healthy donors. Use of 60 Vbeta and 13 Jbeta primers characterized the PCR. Some clones are missing from TCRdb's copy, which holds only in-frame ones; the method was immunoSEQ multiplex PCR. The table includes some 190,000 clones, 60% to 85% detected once. What was sequenced was PBMCs. The source is a man younger than 35 in good health and CMV-seronegative.

The rearrangement joins TRBV7-9 to TRBJ2-1; 12 bases fit TRBD1. CDR3 length: 15 amino acids. Germline loops: CDR1 SEHNR, CDR2 FQNEAQ (reference sequence). Losses at the gene ends were 5 bases for V and 5 bases for J; bases not matched to a gene: 4. The DNA for the CDR3 is TGTGCCAGCAGCCCACGGGACAGGGGGCACAATGAGCAGTTCTTC. Translation gives CASSPRDRGHNEQFF.

This chain connects TRBV10-2 to TRBJ1-2; D is perhaps TRBD1 (5 bases). Germline assignment: CDR1 WSHSY and CDR2 SAAADI. This CDR3 is built from 15 residues. Trimming stripped 2 bases from V and 4 bases from J, with 14 bases between. The CDR3: CASSEGGRITYGYTF. Written as DNA, the CDR3 is TGCGCCAGCAGTGAGGGGGGGAGGATCACCTATGGCTACACCTTC.

The rearrangement joins TRBV5-4 to TRBJ1-2, with 9 bases matching TRBD1. J lost 3 bases, V lost 4 bases, and 13 bases had no gene match. CDR1 and CDR2 from the germline V gene are SGHNT and YYREEE (reference sequence). The length of the CDR3 is 17 residues. As DNA, the CDR3 is TGTGCCAGCAGCCCGGGACAGGGATCGCGACTGTACTATGGCTACACCTTC. Protein product: CASSPGQGSRLYYGYTF. The full variable domain, completed using reference TRBV5-4 and TRBJ1-2, is ETGVTQSPTHLIKTRGQQVTLRCSSQSGHNTVSWYQQALGQGPQFIFQYYREEENGRGNFPPRFSGLQFPNYSSELNVNALELDDSALYLCASSPGQGSRLYYGYTFGSGTRLTVV.

The chain combines TRBV7-9 with TRBJ2-7; 10 bases match TRBD2. The trim removed 4 bases at V and 7 bases at J, leaving 10 bases unmatched. The CDR3 covers 15 residues. The V gene's germline CDR1 is SEHNR and CDR2 FQNEAQ (reference sequence). In nucleotides, the CDR3 is TGTGCCAGCAGCTCCGCTAGCGGGGGCCTTGGGGAGCAGTACTTC. As protein: CASSSASGGLGEQYF.

This rearrangement joins TRBV5-4 to TRBJ2-6; 8 bases are a match to TRBD1. Germline V gene data show CDR1 as SGHNT and CDR2 as YYREEE (reference sequence). This CDR3 is 19 amino acids long. V gave up 4 bases and J gave up 3 bases; unmatched junction bases: 15. The CDR3 sequence is CASSPQSTGVGGGANVLTF. The CDR3 DNA sequence: TGTGCCAGCAGCCCTCAGTCGACAGGGGTGGGAGGTGGGGCCAACGTCCTGACTTTC.

V and J are TRBV5-1 and TRBJ2-5; D gene unclear. Germline V lookup: CDR1 SGHRS, CDR2 YFSETQ. This CDR3 spans 15 amino acids. V lost 1 base to trimming and J lost 5 bases, with 15 bases between them. The CDR3: CASSLNDGSRETQYF. In DNA, the CDR3 is TGCGCCAGCAGCTTGAATGATGGTAGCCGGGAGACCCAGTACTTC.

The gene calls are TRBV18 and TRBJ2-1; TRBD1 might be the D (5 bases). CDR1 is KGHSH, CDR2 LQKENI, per germline. With 6 bases removed from V and 2 bases from J, the gap between germline ends came to 14 bases. The CDR3 has 15 residues. The CDR3 region is CASSRAPGTYNEQFF. The DNA of the CDR3 is TGTGCCAGCTCCCGGGCCCCAGGGACCTACAATGAGCAGTTCTTC.

The rearrangement joins TRBV6-1 to TRBJ2-2, with 12 bases lining up with TRBD1. The germline V gene encodes CDR1 MNHNS and CDR2 SASEGT. The junction had 10 bases not matched to a gene; V was cut back by 3 bases and J by 5 bases. This CDR3 spans 18 amino acids. For the CDR3, the DNA is TGTGCCAGCAGTGACAACCCCGGGACAGGGGGCAGGACCGGGGAGCTGTTTTTT. It specifies CASSDNPGTGGRTGELFF.

The chain couples TRBV27 to TRBJ1-2, with D unclear. Per germline, CDR1 MNHEY and CDR2 SMNVEV (reference sequence). The germline V and J ends were trimmed by 6 bases and 7 bases, with 21 bases remaining between them. This CDR3 contains 15 residues. The CDR3 here is CASSPVGRLGAGYTF. Written as DNA, the CDR3 is TGTGCCAGCAGCCCGGTCGGAAGGCTAGGAGCTGGCTACACCTTC.

J is TRBJ1-5 and V is TRBV21-1. TRBV21-1 is a known pseudogene. The CDR3 spans 19 residues. In DNA, the CDR3 is TGTGCCAGCAGCAAAGATGGAGGGAAGGGGAGCGGGAGCAATCAGCCCCAGCATTTT. Its translation: CASSKDGGKGSGSNQPQHF.

The chain has TRBV12-5 and TRBJ2-3, with TRBD2 identical over 11 bases. The germline V gene encodes CDR1 LGHNT and CDR2 FRNRAP. The CDR3 spans 14 residues. V was clipped by 3 bases and J by 5 bases; unmatched bases: 1. The CDR3 loop is CASGFSGGGDTQYF. As DNA, the CDR3 is TGTGCTAGTGGTTTTAGCGGGGGGGGAGATACGCAGTATTTT.

This chain uses TRBV11-3 with TRBJ2-3; 9 nucleotides match TRBD2. J was trimmed by 4 bases and V by 5 bases; bases with no gene match: 7. Germline CDR1 reads SGHNT; CDR2 reads YENEEA. The CDR3 contains 15 residues. The DNA of the CDR3 is TGTGCCAGCAGCCCTGGAGCGGGAGGAGCAGATACGCAGTATTTT. Protein product: CASSPGAGGADTQYF.

The chain recombines TRBV30 with TRBJ2-1, with 9 nucleotides matching TRBD2. Germline V lookup: CDR1 GTSNPN, CDR2 SVGIG (reference sequence). V lost 5 bases, J lost 5 bases, and 7 bases stayed unmatched. CDR3 length equals 14 residues. This CDR3 reads CAWSGGLAHNEQFF. In nucleotides, the CDR3 is TGTGCCTGGTCCGGGGGACTAGCTCACAATGAGCAGTTCTTC.

The CDR3 nucleotides are TGTGCCAGCAGCCAGAGTACCAGGGCTGAAGCTTTCTTT. Its protein is CASSQSTRAEAFF. J is TRBJ1-1 and V is TRBV14, with D possibly being TRBD1 (5 bases). CDR1 and CDR2 (germline): SGHDN, FVKESK. The CDR3 has 13 amino acids. Trimming shortened V by 3 bases and J by 6 bases, and 11 bases separated the two germline ends.

The chain joins TRBV18 to TRBJ1-2; tentative D call: TRBD1 (5 bases). This CDR3 has 15 residues. V lost 3 bases and J lost 1, with 12 bases in between. Germline CDR1 is KGHSH and CDR2 is LQKENI. This CDR3 is CASSPAGGLNYGYTF. The DNA for the CDR3 is TGTGCCAGCTCACCGGCCGGGGGTCTTAACTATGGCTACACCTTC.

This clone was seen a few times. The chain employs TRBV19 and TRBJ1-1; TRBD1 might be the D (6 bases). V lost 1 base and J 4 bases, leaving 10 bases between the germline ends. The CDR3 is made up of 14 amino acids. Per the germline V gene, CDR1 is LNHDA and CDR2 is SQIVND (reference sequence). The CDR3 sequence is CASSIAPGVTEAFF. The CDR3 DNA reads TGTGCCAGTAGTATAGCCCCAGGGGTCACTGAAGCTTTCTTT.

In its sample, this clone was seen a few times. The V gene is TRBV30, the J gene TRBJ2-5; 7 bases align to TRBD2. The CDR3 loop spans 12 amino acids. Germline-derived CDR1 and CDR2 are GTSNPN and SVGIG (reference sequence). J lost 1 base, V lost 6 bases, and 2 bases had no gene match. The CDR3 DNA sequence: TGTGCCTGCTCTAGCGGCCAAGAGACCCAGTACTTC. This gives the protein CACSSGQETQYF.

This clone was detected only once. V is TRBV7-9 and J is TRBJ1-6; D is possibly TRBD1 (6 bases). Germline V CDR1 and CDR2: SEHNR, FQNEAQ (reference sequence). V lost 5 bases, J lost 6 bases, and 17 bases lay in between. The CDR3 covers 16 residues. Written as DNA, the CDR3 is TGTGCCAGCAGCCCGCCGGGGGGCCCGTCTAATTCACCCCTCCACTTT. This translates into CASSPPGGPSNSPLHF.

The V gene is TRBV7-9, the J gene TRBJ2-7; the match to TRBD1 covers 7 bases. The germline CDR1 and CDR2 sequences are SEHNR and FQNEAQ (reference sequence). The CDR3 runs 14 residues. Trimming at V came to 1 base and at J to 1 base, leaving 1 base not matched to a gene. CDR3 bases: TGTGCCAGCAGCTTAGTACAGGGGTCCTACGAGCAGTACTTC. Its translation: CASSLVQGSYEQYF. Complete variable domain (other parts from reference TRBV7-9 and TRBJ2-7): DTGVSQNPRHKITKRGQNVTFRCDPISEHNRLYWYRQTLGQGPEFLTYFQNEAQLEKSRLLSDRFSAERPKGSFSTLEIQRTEQGDSAMYLCASSLVQGSYEQYFGPGTRLTVT.

The chain combines TRBV27 with TRBJ1-6, with TRBD1 as a possible D gene (6 bases). The CDR3 runs to 15 residues. Deletions cut 2 bases from V and 9 bases from J, with 14 bases between. CDR1 MNHEY and CDR2 SMNVEV come from the germline V gene (reference sequence). The CDR3 bases are TGTGCCAGCAGTTTACGGGGGGCGGGGAGTTCACCCCTCCACTTT. Translating it yields CASSLRGAGSSPLHF.

The rearrangement joins TRBV7-2 to TRBJ2-1; D might be TRBD2 (7 bases). Germline CDR1 SGHTA, CDR2 FQGNSA. Trimming left V 2 bases short and J 9 bases short, with 26 bases between. The CDR3 loop spans 18 amino acids. DNA of the CDR3: TGTGCCAGCAGCTTACTTAGTGTGGCGGGAGCCGGGGGCCTTGAGCAGTTCTTC. Translating gives CASSLLSVAGAGGLEQFF.

This clone was counted only a few times. The CDR3 region has the DNA TGCAGCGCGGCCCGTGGGACAATTAACACTGAAGCTTTCTTT. Translated: CSAARGTINTEAFF. V and J are TRBV29-1 and TRBJ1-1; possibly TRBD1 for D (6 bases). Germline-derived CDR1 and CDR2 are SQVTM and ANQGSEA. CDR3 size: 14 residues. Trimming removed 7 bases at V and 2 bases at J, with 17 bases between. Based on the CDR3 plus reference TRBV29-1 and TRBJ1-1, the full variable domain is SAVISQKPSRDICQRGTSLTIQCQVDSQVTMMFWYRQQPGQSLTLIATANQGSEATYESGFVIDKFPISRPNLTFSTLTVSNMSPEDSSIYLCSAARGTINTEAFFGQGTRLTVV.

This CDR3 is CAISAEKRTLGYTF. The CDR3 DNA reads as TGTGCCATCAGTGCCGAGAAGAGGACTCTCGGCTACACCTTC. The rearrangement joins TRBV10-3 to TRBJ1-2; D uncertain. The CDR3 loop spans 14 amino acids. Germline CDR1 reads ENHRY; CDR2 reads SYGVKD. V was cut by 4 bases and J by 8 bases, with 17 bases left in between.

The gene calls are TRBV18 and TRBJ2-5; TRBD2 matches 15 bases. V gave up 6 bases and J gave up 4 bases; unmatched junction bases: 9. The CDR3 totals 17 residues. CDR1 KGHSH and CDR2 LQKENI come from the germline V gene. CDR3 protein: CASSPGLAGGIGETQYF. In nucleotides, the CDR3 is TGTGCCAGCTCCCCCGGACTAGCGGGAGGGATTGGAGAGACCCAGTACTTC. Together with reference TRBV18 and TRBJ2-5, the CDR3 gives the full variable domain: NAGVMQNPRHLVRRRGQEARLRCSPMKGHSHVYWYRQLPEEGLKFMVYLQKENIIDESGMPKERFSAEFPKEGPSILRIQQVVRGDSAAYFCASSPGLAGGIGETQYFGPGTRLLVL.